This T cell receptor beta chain was identified during a study of T cells in Graves' hyperthyroidism and ophthalmopathy. The source material, RNA transcripts, was used to amplify TCR beta CDR3 regions. The HTBI primer set served for first-round RT-PCR of the TCR CDR3. One entry per CDR3 protein, called by TCRdb with MiXCR from the multiplex PCR reads. The table has about 500,000 distinct CDR3 sequences, approximately 15% seen once. Thyroid ultrasound and orbital computed tomography, with clinical symptoms and serum thyroxine and TRAb, informed diagnoses. The CDR3 loop spans 12 amino acids. Trimming removed 3 bases at V and 2 bases at J, with 8 bases between. Germline V gives CDR1 DFQATT, CDR2 SNEGSKA (reference sequence). Study-wide results and caveats: Onset of ophthalmopathy came a median roughly 6.9 months after the model predicted it. A model using 13 V-J features told ophthalmopathy apart from stable hyperthyroidism.

Concerning this clonotype: Its antigen is not identified.

Sequenced input: blood. The source of this sequence is a woman aged 18-35 years with Graves' hyperthyroidism. V gene TRBV20-1 combines with J gene TRBJ2-7; a weak D match, TRBD2 (5 bases). CDR3 nucleotides: TGCAGTGCTAGGCGTAGCGCCTACGAGCAGTACTTC. This translates into CSARRSAYEQYF.